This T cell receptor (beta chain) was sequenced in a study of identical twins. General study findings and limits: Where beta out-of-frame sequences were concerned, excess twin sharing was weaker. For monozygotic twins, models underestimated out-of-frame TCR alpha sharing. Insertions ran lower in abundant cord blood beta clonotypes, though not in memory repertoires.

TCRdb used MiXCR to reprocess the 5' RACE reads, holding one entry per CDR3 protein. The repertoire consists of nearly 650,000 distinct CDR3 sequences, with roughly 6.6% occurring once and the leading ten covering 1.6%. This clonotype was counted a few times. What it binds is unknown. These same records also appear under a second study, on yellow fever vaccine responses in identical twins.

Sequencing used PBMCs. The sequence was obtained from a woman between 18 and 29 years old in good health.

CDR3 amino acids: CASSKAAGNTEAFF. CDR3 sequence (DNA): TGTGCCAGTAGTAAGGCGGCTGGGAACACTGAAGCTTTCTTT. The chain has TRBV19 and TRBJ1-1; no reliable D call. The CDR3 is 14 amino acids. Germline V CDR1 and CDR2: LNHDA, SQIVND (reference sequence). Trimming removed 4 bases from V and 1 base from J, with 10 bases in between.